Listed here is a single T cell receptor (beta chain). Its antigen is unidentified. The data originate from a study of a mutant IDH1 vaccine in newly diagnosed glioma. Study background: Investigators started vaccination 4-6 weeks after radiotherapy alone, or with temozolomide cycles. Study conclusions and caveats: Seemingly, top peripheral T cell clonotype changes bore no relation to pseudoprogression.

The time point denotes: week 47, end of study. Vaccination comprised doses that each held 300 ug of mutant IDH1 20-mer peptide, plus topical imiquimod. Produced via immunoSEQ multiplex PCR; TCRdb's table is partial and in-frame only. Here the sample spans fewer than 45,000 clones, approximately 82% being singletons. Trimming took off 5 bases at V and 2 bases at J, with 7 bases between the two ends. The CDR3 spans 14 residues. Germline V gene data show CDR1 as MNHEY and CDR2 as SMNVEV (reference sequence). The sequence was obtained from a young man with glioma. Some clones in this sample may be carry-over from other donors' samples. Sequencing was performed on PBMCs, taken from a glioma patient whose treatment included an IDH1 peptide vaccine. The chain combines TRBV27 with TRBJ2-6; D is unresolved. The chain's CDR3 is CASSGGTGANVLTF. CDR3 coding DNA: TGTGCCAGCAGTGGTGGTACTGGGGCCAACGTCCTGACTTTC.